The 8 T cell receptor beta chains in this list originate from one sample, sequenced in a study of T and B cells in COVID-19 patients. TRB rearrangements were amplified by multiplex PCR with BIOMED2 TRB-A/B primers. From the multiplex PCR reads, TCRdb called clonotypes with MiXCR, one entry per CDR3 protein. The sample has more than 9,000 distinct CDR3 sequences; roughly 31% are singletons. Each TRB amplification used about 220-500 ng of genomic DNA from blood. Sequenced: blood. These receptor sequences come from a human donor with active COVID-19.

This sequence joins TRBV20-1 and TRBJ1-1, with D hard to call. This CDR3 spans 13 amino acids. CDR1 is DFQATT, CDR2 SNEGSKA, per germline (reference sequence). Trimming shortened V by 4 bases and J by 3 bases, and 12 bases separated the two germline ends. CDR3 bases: TGCAGTGCTAAGGACCTGCGGGACACTGAAGCTTTCTTT. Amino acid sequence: CSAKDLRDTEAFF.

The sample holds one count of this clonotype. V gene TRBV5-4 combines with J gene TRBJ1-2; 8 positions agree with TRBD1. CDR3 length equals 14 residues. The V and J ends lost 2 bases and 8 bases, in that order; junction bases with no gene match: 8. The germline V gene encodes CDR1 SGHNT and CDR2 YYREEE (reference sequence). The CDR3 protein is CASSLGLTGEGYTF. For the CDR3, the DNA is TGTGCCAGCAGCTTAGGCCTGACAGGGGAAGGCTACACCTTC.

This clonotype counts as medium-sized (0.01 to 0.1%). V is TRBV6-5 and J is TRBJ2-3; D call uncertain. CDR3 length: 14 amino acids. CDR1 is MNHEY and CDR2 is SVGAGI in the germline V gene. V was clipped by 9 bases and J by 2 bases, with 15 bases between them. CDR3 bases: TGTGCCAGTAATCCTCGGTTCGCCACAGATACGCAGTATTTT. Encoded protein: CASNPRFATDTQYF.

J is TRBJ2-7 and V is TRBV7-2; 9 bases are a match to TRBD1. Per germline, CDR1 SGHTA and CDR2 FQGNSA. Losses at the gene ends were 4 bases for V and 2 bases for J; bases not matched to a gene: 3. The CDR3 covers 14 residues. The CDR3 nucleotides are TGTGCCAGCAGCTCACAGGGGGCACCCTACGAGCAGTACTTC. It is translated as CASSSQGAPYEQYF.

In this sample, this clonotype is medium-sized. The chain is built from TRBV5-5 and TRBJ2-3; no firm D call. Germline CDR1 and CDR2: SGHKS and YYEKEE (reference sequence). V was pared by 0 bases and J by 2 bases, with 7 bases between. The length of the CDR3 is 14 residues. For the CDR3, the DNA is TGTGCCAGCAGCTTGGGATCCCTCACAGATACGCAGTATTTT. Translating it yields CASSLGSLTDTQYF. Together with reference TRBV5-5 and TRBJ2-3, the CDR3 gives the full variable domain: DAGVTQSPTHLIKTRGQQVTLRCSPISGHKSVSWYQQVLGQGPQFIFQYYEKEERGRGNFPDRFSARQFPNYSSELNVNALLLGDSALYLCASSLGSLTDTQYFGPGTRLTVL.

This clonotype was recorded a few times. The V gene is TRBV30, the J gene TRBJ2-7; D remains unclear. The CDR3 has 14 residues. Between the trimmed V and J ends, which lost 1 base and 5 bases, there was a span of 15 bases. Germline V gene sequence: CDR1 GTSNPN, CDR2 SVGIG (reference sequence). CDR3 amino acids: CAWSGIARTHEQYF. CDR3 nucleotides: TGTGCCTGGAGTGGAATAGCCCGGACCCACGAGCAGTACTTC.

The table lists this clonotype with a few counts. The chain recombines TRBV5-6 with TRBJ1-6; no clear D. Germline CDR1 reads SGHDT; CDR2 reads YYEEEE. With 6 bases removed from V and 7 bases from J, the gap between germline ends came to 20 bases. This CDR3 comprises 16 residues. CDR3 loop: CASTLYTGQENSPLHF. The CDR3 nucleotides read TGTGCCAGCACCCTTTATACCGGGCAGGAAAATTCACCCCTCCACTTT.

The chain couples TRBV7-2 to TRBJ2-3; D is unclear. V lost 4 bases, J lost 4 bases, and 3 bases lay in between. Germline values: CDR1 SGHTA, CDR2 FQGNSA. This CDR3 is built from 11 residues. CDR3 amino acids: CASSSSDTQYF. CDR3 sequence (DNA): TGTGCCAGCAGCTCTTCAGATACGCAGTATTTT.